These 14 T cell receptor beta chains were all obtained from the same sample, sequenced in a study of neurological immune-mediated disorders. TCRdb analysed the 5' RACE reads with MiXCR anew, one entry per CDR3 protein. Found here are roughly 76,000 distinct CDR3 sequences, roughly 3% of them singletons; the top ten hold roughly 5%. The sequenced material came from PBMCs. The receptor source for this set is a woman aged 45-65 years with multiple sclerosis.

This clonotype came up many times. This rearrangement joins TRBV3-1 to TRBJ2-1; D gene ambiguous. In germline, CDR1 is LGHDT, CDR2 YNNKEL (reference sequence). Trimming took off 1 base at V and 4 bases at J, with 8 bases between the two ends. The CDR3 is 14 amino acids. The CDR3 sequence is CASSQGTAYNEQFF. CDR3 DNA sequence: TGTGCCAGCAGCCAAGGAACAGCTTACAATGAGCAGTTCTTC.

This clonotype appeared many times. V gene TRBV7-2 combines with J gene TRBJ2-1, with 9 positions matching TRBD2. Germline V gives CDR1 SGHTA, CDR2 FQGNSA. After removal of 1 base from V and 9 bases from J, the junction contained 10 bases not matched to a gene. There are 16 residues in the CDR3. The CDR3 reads CASSLVAGAPGSEQFF. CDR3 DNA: TGTGCCAGCAGCTTAGTAGCGGGGGCCCCGGGGAGTGAGCAGTTCTTC.

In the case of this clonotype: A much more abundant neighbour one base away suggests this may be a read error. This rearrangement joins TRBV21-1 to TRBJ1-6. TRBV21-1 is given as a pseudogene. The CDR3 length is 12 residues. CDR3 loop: CASSKSNSHLHF. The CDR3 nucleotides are TGTGCCAGCAGCAAATCAAATTCACACCTCCACTTT.

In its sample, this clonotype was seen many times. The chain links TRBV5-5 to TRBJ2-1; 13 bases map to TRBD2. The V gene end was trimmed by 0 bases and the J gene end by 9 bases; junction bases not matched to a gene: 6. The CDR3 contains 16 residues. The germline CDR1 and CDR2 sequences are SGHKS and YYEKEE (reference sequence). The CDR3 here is CASSLAGTSGISEQFF. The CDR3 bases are TGTGCCAGCAGCTTGGCCGGGACTAGCGGGATTAGTGAGCAGTTCTTC.

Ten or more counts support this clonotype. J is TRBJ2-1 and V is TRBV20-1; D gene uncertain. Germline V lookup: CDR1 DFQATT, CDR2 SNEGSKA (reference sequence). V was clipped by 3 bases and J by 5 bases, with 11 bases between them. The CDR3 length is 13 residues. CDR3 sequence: CSARGQADNEQFF. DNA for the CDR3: TGCAGTGCTAGGGGTCAGGCGGACAATGAGCAGTTCTTC.

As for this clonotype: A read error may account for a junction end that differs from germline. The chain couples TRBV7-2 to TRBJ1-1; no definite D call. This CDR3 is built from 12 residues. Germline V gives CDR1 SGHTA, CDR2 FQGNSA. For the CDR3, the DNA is TGTGACAGCAGCACCCACAGTAAGATGGCTTTCTTT. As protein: CDSSTHSKMAFF.

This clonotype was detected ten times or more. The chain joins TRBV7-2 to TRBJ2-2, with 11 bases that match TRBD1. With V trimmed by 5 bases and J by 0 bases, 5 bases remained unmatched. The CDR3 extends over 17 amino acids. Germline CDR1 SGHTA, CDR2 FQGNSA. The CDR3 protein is CASSRRTGGANTGELFF. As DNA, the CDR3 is TGTGCCAGCAGCAGAAGGACAGGGGGCGCGAACACCGGGGAGCTGTTTTTT.

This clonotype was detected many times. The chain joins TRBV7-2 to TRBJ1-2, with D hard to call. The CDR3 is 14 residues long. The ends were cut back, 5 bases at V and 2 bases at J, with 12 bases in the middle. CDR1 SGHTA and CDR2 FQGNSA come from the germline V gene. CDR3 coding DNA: TGTGCCAGCAGCCCGCGAGGGATCAACTATGGCTACACCTTC. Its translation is CASSPRGINYGYTF.

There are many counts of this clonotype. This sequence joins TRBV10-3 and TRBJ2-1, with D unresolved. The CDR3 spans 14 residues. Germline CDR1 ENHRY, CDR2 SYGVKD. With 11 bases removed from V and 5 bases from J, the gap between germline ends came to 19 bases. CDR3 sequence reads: CAAMTSSPHNEQFF. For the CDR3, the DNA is TGTGCCGCCATGACCTCGTCCCCACACAATGAGCAGTTCTTC.

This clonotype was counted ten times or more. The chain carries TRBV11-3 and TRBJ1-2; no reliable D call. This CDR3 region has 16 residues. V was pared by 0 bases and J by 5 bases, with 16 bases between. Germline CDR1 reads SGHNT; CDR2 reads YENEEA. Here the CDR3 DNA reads TGTGCCAGCAGCTTAGAAGTGACGAAGGGTGGTTATGGCTACACCTTC. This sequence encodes CASSLEVTKGGYGYTF.

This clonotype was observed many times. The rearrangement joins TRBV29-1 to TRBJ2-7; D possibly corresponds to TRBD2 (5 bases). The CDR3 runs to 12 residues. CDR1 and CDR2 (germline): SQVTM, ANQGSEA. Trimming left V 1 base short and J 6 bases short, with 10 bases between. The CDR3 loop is CSVEGVAGEQYV. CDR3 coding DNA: TGCAGCGTTGAAGGGGTGGCGGGCGAGCAGTACGTC.

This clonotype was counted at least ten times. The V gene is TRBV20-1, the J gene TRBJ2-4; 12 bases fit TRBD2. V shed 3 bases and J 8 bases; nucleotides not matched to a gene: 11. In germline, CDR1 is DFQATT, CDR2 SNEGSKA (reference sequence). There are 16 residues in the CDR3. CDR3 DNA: TGCAGTGCTAGTAAGCTAGCGGGGGGGCCACGGGACATTCAGTACTTC. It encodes CSASKLAGGPRDIQYF.

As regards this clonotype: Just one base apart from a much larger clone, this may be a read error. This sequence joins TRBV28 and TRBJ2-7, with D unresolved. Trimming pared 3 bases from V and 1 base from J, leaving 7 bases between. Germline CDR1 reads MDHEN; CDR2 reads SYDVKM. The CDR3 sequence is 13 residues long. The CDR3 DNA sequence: TGTGCCAGCAGTTTCCCCAAATCCTACGAGCAGTACTTC. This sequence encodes CASSFPKSYEQYF. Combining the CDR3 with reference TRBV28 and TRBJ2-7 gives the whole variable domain DVKVTQSSRYLVKRTGEKVFLECVQDMDHENMFWYRQDPGLGLRLIYFSYDVKMKEKGDIPEGYSVSREKKERFSLILESASTNQTSMYLCASSFPKSYEQYFGPGTRLTVT.

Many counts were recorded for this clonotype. The CDR3 reads CASSLGPGGRELREQYF. Written as DNA, the CDR3 is TGTGCCAGCAGCTTAGGTCCCGGCGGGAGGGAGTTGCGGGAGCAGTACTTC. The rearrangement uses TRBV7-2 and TRBJ2-7; 9 nucleotides match TRBD2. V gave up 1 base and J gave up 7 bases; unmatched junction bases: 14. From germline, CDR1 is SGHTA and CDR2 FQGNSA. The CDR3 covers 17 residues.